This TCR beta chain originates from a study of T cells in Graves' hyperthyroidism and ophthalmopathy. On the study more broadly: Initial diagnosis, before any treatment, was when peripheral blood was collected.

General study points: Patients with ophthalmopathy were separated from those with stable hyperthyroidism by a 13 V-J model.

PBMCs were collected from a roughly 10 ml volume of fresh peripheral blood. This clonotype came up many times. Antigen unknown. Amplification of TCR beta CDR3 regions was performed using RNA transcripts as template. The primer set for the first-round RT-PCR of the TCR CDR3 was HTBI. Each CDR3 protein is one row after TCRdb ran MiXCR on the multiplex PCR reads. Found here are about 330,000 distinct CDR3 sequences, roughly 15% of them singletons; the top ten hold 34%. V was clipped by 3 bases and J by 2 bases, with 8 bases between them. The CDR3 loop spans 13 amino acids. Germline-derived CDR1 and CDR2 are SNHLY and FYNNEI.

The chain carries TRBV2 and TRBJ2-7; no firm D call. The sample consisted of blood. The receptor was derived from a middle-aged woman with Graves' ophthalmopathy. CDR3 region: CASSEYEAYEQYF. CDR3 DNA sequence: TGTGCCAGCAGTGAGTACGAAGCCTACGAGCAGTACTTC.